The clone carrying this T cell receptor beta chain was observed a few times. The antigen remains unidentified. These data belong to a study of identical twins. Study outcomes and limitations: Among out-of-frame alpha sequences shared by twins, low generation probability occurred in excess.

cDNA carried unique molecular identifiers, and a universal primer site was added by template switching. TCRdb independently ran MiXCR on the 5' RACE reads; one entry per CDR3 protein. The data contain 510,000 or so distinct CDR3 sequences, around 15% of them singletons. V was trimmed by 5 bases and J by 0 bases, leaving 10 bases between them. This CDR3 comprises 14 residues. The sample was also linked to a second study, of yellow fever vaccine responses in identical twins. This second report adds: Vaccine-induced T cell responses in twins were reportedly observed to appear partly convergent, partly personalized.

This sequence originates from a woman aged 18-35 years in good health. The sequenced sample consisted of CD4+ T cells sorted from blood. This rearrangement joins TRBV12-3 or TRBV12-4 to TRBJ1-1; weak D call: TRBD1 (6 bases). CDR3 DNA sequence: TGTGCCAGCAGTACTCAGGGGCTGAACACTGAAGCTTTCTTT. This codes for CASSTQGLNTEAFF.